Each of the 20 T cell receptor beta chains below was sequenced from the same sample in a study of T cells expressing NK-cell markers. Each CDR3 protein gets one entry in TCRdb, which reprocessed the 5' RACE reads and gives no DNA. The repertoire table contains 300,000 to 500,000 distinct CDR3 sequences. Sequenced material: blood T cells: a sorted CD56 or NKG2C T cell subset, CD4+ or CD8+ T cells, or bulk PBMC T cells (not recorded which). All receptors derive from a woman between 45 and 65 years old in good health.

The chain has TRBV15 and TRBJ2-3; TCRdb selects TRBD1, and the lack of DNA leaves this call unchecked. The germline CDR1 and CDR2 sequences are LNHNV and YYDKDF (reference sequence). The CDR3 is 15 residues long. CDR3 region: CATSRGGETTDTQYF.

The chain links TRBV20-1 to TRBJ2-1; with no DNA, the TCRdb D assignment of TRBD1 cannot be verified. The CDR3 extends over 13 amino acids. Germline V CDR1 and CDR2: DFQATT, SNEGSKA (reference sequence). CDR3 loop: CSARDEGAQGKFF.

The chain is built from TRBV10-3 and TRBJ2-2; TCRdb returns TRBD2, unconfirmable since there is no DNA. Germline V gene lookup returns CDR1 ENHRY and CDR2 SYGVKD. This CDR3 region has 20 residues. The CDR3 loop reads CAIRGSVLAGGPSRTGELFF.

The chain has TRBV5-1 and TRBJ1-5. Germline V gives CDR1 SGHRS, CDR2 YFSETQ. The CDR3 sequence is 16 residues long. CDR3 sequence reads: CASSPPEGQENQPQHF.

The CDR3 region is CASSSAFWGELFF. The gene calls are TRBV7-9 and TRBJ2-2. The CDR3 runs to 13 residues. Germline loops: CDR1 SEHNR, CDR2 FQNEAQ (reference sequence).

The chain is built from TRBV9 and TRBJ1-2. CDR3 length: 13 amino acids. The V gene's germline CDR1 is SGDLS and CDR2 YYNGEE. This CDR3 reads CASSGYTVTGYTF.

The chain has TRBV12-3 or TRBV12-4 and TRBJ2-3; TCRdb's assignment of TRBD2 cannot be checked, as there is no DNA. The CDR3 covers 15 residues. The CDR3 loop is CASTTTGQSTDTQYF.

The CDR3 here is CASSVGRVRSGGRAGELFF. V gene TRBV9 combines with J gene TRBJ2-2; lacking DNA, the TRBD2 call made by TCRdb goes unchecked. CDR3 length: 19 residues. From germline, CDR1 is SGDLS and CDR2 YYNGEE. The full variable domain, with the rest looked up from reference TRBV9 and TRBJ2-2, is DSGVTQTPKHLITATGQRVTLRCSPRSGDLSVYWYQQSLDQGLQFLIQYYNGEERAKGNILERFSAQQFPDLHSELNLSSLELGDSALYFCASSVGRVRSGGRAGELFFGEGSRLTVL.

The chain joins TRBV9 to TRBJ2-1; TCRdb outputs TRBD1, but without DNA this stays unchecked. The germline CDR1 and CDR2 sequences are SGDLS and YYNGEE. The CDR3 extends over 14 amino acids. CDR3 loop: CASSAGRENDEQFF.

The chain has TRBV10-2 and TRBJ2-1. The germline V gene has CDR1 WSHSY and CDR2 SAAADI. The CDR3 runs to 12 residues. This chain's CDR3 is CASSESGGEQFF.

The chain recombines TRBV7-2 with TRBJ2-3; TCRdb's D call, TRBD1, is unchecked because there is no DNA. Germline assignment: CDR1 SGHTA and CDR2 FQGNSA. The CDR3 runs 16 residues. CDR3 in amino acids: CASSFEGVKGTDTQYF.

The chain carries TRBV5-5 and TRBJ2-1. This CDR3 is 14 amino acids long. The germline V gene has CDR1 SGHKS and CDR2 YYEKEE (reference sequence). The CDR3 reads CASSLDGPHNEQFF.

The CDR3 protein is CASSPQGSFGNTIYF. The chain carries TRBV3-1 and TRBJ1-3; without DNA, the TCRdb call of TRBD1 cannot be checked. This CDR3 is 15 amino acids long. Germline V gene lookup returns CDR1 LGHDT and CDR2 YNNKEL (reference sequence).

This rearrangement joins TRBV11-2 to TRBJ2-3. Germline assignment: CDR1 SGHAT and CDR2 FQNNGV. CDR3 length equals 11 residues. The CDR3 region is CASGNTDTQYF.

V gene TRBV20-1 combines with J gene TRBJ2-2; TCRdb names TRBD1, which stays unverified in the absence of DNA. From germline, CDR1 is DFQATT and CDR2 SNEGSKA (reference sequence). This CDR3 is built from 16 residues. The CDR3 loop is CSARDPGQGASGELFF.

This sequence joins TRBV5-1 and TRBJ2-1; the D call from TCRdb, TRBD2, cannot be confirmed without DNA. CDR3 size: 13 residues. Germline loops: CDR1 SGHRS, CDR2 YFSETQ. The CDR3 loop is CASSKNLANEQFF. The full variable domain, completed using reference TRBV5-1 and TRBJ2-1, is KAGVTQTPRYLIKTRGQQVTLSCSPISGHRSVSWYQQTPGQGLQFLFEYFSETQRNKGNFPGRFSGRQFSNSRSEMNVSTLELGDSALYLCASSKNLANEQFFGPGTRLTVL.

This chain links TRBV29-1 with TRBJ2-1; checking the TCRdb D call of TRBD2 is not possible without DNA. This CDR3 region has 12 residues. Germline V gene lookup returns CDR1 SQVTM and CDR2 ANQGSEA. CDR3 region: CSVEPPPHEQFF.

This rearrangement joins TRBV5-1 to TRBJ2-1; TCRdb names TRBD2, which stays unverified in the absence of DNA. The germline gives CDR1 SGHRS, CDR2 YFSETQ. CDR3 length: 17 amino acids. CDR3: CASRAIAGDWRSNEQFF.

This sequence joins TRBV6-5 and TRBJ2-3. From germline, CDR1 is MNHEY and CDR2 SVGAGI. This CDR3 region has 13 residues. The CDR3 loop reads CASSYGPTDTQYF.

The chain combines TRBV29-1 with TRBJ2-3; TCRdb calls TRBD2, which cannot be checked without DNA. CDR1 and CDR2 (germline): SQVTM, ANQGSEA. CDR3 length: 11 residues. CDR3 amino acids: CSQRLADTQYF.